Listed below are T cell receptor beta chains from one sample, sequenced in a study of T cells in Graves' hyperthyroidism and ophthalmopathy. TCRdb re-derived calls from the multiplex PCR reads in MiXCR, one entry per CDR3 protein. The sample has 550,000 to 700,000 distinct CDR3 sequences, about 45% seen once; the top ten hold over 15%. The specimen sequenced was peripheral blood or thyroid tissue (not recorded which). The receptors come from an adult woman with Graves' disease, either hyperthyroidism or ophthalmopathy (not recorded which). The CDR3 runs from the conserved cysteine through the conserved F or W. A D gene is named only where the DNA matches it firmly. Size is omitted from some rows. Given values are once, few, many or a class for expanded clones.

d_call clone_size j_call v_call cdr3_nt cdr3_aa
TRBD1 few TRBJ1-5 TRBV28 TGTGCCAGCAGTTTAGGGAACAGGGGAGTAGGTCAGCCCCAGCATTTT CASSLGNRGVGQPQHF
NA many TRBJ1-1 TRBV20-1 TGCAGTGCTAGACCGCTGACAGGATTAAACACTGAAGCTTTCTTT CSARPLTGLNTEAFF
TRBD1 NA TRBJ2-6 TRBV10-2 TGCGCCGCCCTGGTCGGGACAGGGGGTTTGGGGGCCAACGTCCTGACTTTC CAALVGTGGLGANVLTF
NA NA TRBJ1-2 TRBV18 TGTGCCAGCTCACCGTGGGGATCAAGACAGAACTATGGCTACACCTTC CASSPWGSRQNYGYTF
NA many TRBJ1-5 TRBV7-9 TGTGCCAGCAGTCACAACCGGGGCAATCAGCCCCAGCATTTT CASSHNRGNQPQHF
NA many TRBJ2-5 TRBV4-2 TGTGCCAGCAGCTTACGGAGGGTGGAAGAGACCCAGTACTTC CASSLRRVEETQYF
NA few TRBJ1-1 TRBV18 TGTGCCAGCTCACCCATTGGGGAAACTGAAGCTTTCTTT CASSPIGETEAFF
NA many TRBJ1-5 TRBV5-5 TGTGCCAGCAGCTTGGCCCACCGGGGGTACCAGCCCCAGCATTTT CASSLAHRGYQPQHF
NA NA TRBJ1-2 TRBV2 TGTGCCATCAATTCAAAAGGGTGTTCAGCCTATGGCTACACCTTC CAINSKGCSAYGYTF
NA NA TRBJ2-1 TRBV29-1 TGCAGCGTTGAAGATCGACCGGCCAGGTACAATGAGCAGTTCTTC CSVEDRPARYNEQFF
NA NA TRBJ1-5 TRBV7-2 TGTGCCAGCAGCCCCGGTCCCCGGACAAGCCGGAGGAGAAATCAGCCCCAGCATTTT CASSPGPRTSRRRNQPQHF
TRBD1 many TRBJ2-5 TRBV28 TGTGCCAGCAGTGCCTCGGACAGGGGCGAGACCCAGTACTTC CASSASDRGETQYF
TRBD2 once TRBJ2-7 TRBV29-1 TGCAGCGTTGAAGGCCTAAGGACTAGCGGGGACTACGAGCAGTACTTC CSVEGLRTSGDYEQYF
TRBD2 NA TRBJ2-1 TRBV7-7 TGTGCTAGCAGCCGTAAGGGACTAGCGGGTTTCAATGAGCAGTTCTTC CASSRKGLAGFNEQFF
NA many TRBJ2-5 TRBV19 TGTGCCAGTAGGCCCCGGGGGCTTCAAGAGACCCAGTACTTC CASRPRGLQETQYF
TRBD1 NA TRBJ1-4 TRBV5-1 TGCGCCAGCAGTAAGACAGGGGCAACTAATGAAAAACTGTTTTTT CASSKTGATNEKLFF
TRBD1 NA TRBJ2-2 TRBV7-2 TGTGCCAGCAGCTCTTATAGGACAGGGGAGAACACCGGGGAGCTGTTTTTT CASSSYRTGENTGELFF
NA few TRBJ1-2 TRBV28 TGTGCCAGCAGTTTATTACCGGAGATCTATGGCTACACCTTC CASSLLPEIYGYTF
NA many TRBJ2-7 TRBV20-1 TGCAGTGCTAGGAATGACTTACCTGGGATTTACGAGCAGTACTTC CSARNDLPGIYEQYF
NA NA TRBJ1-6 TRBV5-5 TGCGCCAGCAGCTCGGTCGGCCCTGATAATTCACCCCTCCACTTT CASSSVGPDNSPLHF
NA many TRBJ1-1 TRBV2 TGTGCCAGCAGTAGATGGACAGTAAACACTGAAGCTTTCTTT CASSRWTVNTEAFF
TRBD1 once TRBJ1-3 TRBV9 TGTGCCAGCAGCGTAGCTGAGGGACAGGGAAACACCATATATTTT CASSVAEGQGNTIYF
NA many TRBJ2-2 TRBV6-5 TGTGCCAGCAGTCGGGCCGGGGAGCTGTTTTTT CASSRAGELFF
NA many TRBJ1-1 TRBV29-1 TGCAGCGTCCTCAATAGGAGGGGTCGCACTGAAGCTTTCTTT CSVLNRRGRTEAFF
NA NA TRBJ2-7 TRBV20-1 TGCAGTGCTAGGGAACGTCGGGATAAGCAGTACTTC CSARERRDKQYF
TRBD1 few TRBJ2-5 TRBV7-9 TGTGCTAGCAGCTTAGGGACAGGGCCCGGAGAGACCCAGTACTTC CASSLGTGPGETQYF
TRBD2 many TRBJ2-7 TRBV7-2 TGTGCCAGCAGCGATTCCTTCCCCCCACTAGCGGGAGGGCCCTACGAGCAGTACTTC CASSDSFPPLAGGPYEQYF
NA NA TRBJ2-7 TRBV20-1 TGCAGTGCTATGGGCCGGAACTACGAGCAGTACTTC CSAMGRNYEQYF
TRBD2 once TRBJ2-2 TRBV19 TGTGCCAGTACCAAGGGACTACCTATGAACACCGGGGAGCTGTTTTTT CASTKGLPMNTGELFF
TRBD1 many TRBJ1-1 TRBV19 TGTGCCAGTAGTGCTCCCGGACAGGGTGAGTGGAGAGCTTTCTTT CASSAPGQGEWRAFF
NA many TRBJ1-4 TRBV11-2 TGTGCCAGCAGCTCCTCCCGGACAGTGGAAAAACTGTTTTTT CASSSSRTVEKLFF
NA many TRBJ2-2 TRBV7-3 TGTGCCAGCAGCCCCCAGCCAGGCCCAAATGCCGGGGAGCTGTTTTTT CASSPQPGPNAGELFF
NA many TRBJ1-5 TRBV27 TGTGCCAGCAGCTACGGACAGACGAATCAGCCCCAGCATTTT CASSYGQTNQPQHF
NA NA TRBJ1-2 TRBV15 TGTGCCACCAGCAGCATCCGGGGAGGGGGCTACACCTTC CATSSIRGGGYTF
TRBD1 NA TRBJ1-1 TRBV9 TGTGCCAGCAGCGTAGATGGACAGGGATGGAACACTGAAGCTTTCTTT CASSVDGQGWNTEAFF
TRBD1 many TRBJ1-2 TRBV7-2 TGTGCCAGCAGCTTTTCAAAGGGGGCGGTGGGCTACACCTTC CASSFSKGAVGYTF
TRBD1 NA TRBJ1-1 TRBV20-1 TGCAGTGCTACGGGACAGACTGAAGCTTTCTTT CSATGQTEAFF
NA NA TRBJ1-3 TRBV7-9 TGTGCCAGCAGCCACAAAATCTCCCCCAGCTCTGGAAACACCATATATTTT CASSHKISPSSGNTIYF
TRBD1 NA TRBJ2-5 TRBV5-5 TGTGCCAGCAGCTCAAACCACAGGGGGAGCCAAGAGACCCAGTACTTC CASSSNHRGSQETQYF
NA NA TRBJ2-5 TRBV29-1 TGCAGCGTTGGCGGGGAGGCCCAGTACTTC CSVGGEAQYF
NA few TRBJ2-2 TRBV29-1 TGCAGCGTTGCGTCAGGGGAGCTGTTTTTT CSVASGELFF
NA many TRBJ1-1 TRBV4-1 TGCGCCAGCAGCCAAGACCAGGGGAACACTGAAGCTTTCTTT CASSQDQGNTEAFF
NA many TRBJ2-7 TRBV13 TGTGCCAGCAGCTTAGGGTCGAATCCCTACGAGCAGTACTTC CASSLGSNPYEQYF
NA many TRBJ1-1 TRBV15 TGTGCCACCAGCAGAGATGGGCAGCTGGGGACTGAAGCTTTCTTT CATSRDGQLGTEAFF
NA NA TRBJ1-4 TRBV9 TGTGCCAGCAGCGTCGAAAACAGGGTCTATGAAAAACTGTTTTTT CASSVENRVYEKLFF
NA NA TRBJ1-4 TRBV14 TGTGCCAGCAGCCAAGATACAGGTGAAAAACTGTTTTTT CASSQDTGEKLFF
NA NA TRBJ1-5 TRBV12-3/TRBV12-4 TGTGCCAGCAGCCTCCAGCCACAGGGTTTT CASSLQPQGF
TRBD1 many TRBJ2-2 TRBV20-1 TGCAGTGCTCCAGGCCGACAGGGGGTCTCCGGGGAGCTGTTTTTT CSAPGRQGVSGELFF
NA NA TRBJ2-1 TRBV15 TGTGCCACCAGCAGAGGAGGGGGTCGGGAGCAGTTCTTC CATSRGGGREQFF
NA NA TRBJ1-3 TRBV10-3 TGTGCCATCAGTGAGTCAGGTGGTGGAAACACCATATATTTT CAISESGGGNTIYF
TRBD1 many TRBJ1-4 TRBV5-6 TGTGCCAGCAGCTCGACAGGGAACCGTGAAAAACTGTTTTTT CASSSTGNREKLFF
TRBD1 many TRBJ2-5 TRBV20-1 TGCAGTGCTAGAGGAGACAGGGGGCTCCTTGGGGAAGAGACCCAGTACTTC CSARGDRGLLGEETQYF
NA NA TRBJ2-2 TRBV19 TGTGCCAGTAGTCCTGGACCCTCGCGGGAGCTGTTTTTT CASSPGPSRELFF
TRBD2 many TRBJ2-2 TRBV9 TGTGCCAGCAGCGTAATAGGGACTAGCGGTACCGGGGAGCTGTTTTTT CASSVIGTSGTGELFF
NA NA TRBJ2-7 TRBV7-9 TGTGCCAGCAGCTTCGGACAGTTTGATCAAGACTTC CASSFGQFDQDF
TRBD1 NA TRBJ2-5 TRBV7-9 TGTGCCAGCATACACCGAGGACAGGGGAGCGGAGAGACCCAGTACTTC CASIHRGQGSGETQYF
TRBD2 many TRBJ2-7 TRBV7-8 TGTGCCAGCAGCTTGAGCGGGAGTTCCTGGTACTTC CASSLSGSSWYF